Shown below are 20 T cell receptor beta chains from a single sample sequenced in a study of blood T cell repertoires in COVID-19. Sequenced by immunoSEQ multiplex PCR; TCRdb stores in-frame clones only, minus some. The sample records some 130,000 clones, approximately 74% being singletons. The sample taken for sequencing was peripheral blood. These receptors originate from a woman in her 70s with acute or convalescent COVID-19.

The rearrangement uses TRBV7-3 and TRBJ1-3; a weak D match, TRBD1 (5 bases). This CDR3 is built from 13 residues. The germline CDR1 and CDR2 sequences are SGHTA and FQGTGA. V lost 4 bases, J lost 2 bases, and 6 bases lay in between. CDR3 loop: CASSSGPGNTIYF. The CDR3 DNA follows: TGTGCCAGCAGCTCAGGGCCTGGAAACACCATATATTTT.

The CDR3 spells CASSPWTGGMNTEAFF. The DNA of the CDR3 is TGTGCCAGCAGCCCCTGGACAGGGGGGATGAACACTGAAGCTTTCTTT. The V call is TRBV6-2 or TRBV6-3, the J call TRBJ1-1; the match to TRBD1 covers 10 bases. With 6 bases clipped from V and 0 bases from J, the junction kept 7 bases outside the gene matches. CDR3 length: 16 amino acids. CDR1 and CDR2 (germline): MNHEY, SVGEGT.

V usage is TRBV6-6 and J usage is TRBJ1-5; tentative D call: TRBD1 (5 bases). Trimming pared 6 bases from V and 0 bases from J, leaving 12 bases between. The CDR3 covers 15 residues. The germline CDR1 and CDR2 sequences are MNHNY and SVGAGI (reference sequence). The CDR3 bases are TGTGCCAGCAGCAGCGACAGCTATAGCAATCAGCCCCAGCATTTT. Translation gives CASSSDSYSNQPQHF.

The chain is built from TRBV6-5 and TRBJ2-3; a weak D match, TRBD1 (7 bases). This CDR3 is built from 15 residues. Per the germline V gene, CDR1 is MNHEY and CDR2 is SVGAGI. The germline V and J ends were trimmed by 2 bases and 1 base, with 10 bases remaining between them. CDR3 sequence: CASSYDREGTDTQYF. CDR3 DNA sequence: TGTGCCAGCAGTTACGACAGGGAGGGCACAGATACGCAGTATTTT.

This chain joins TRBV25-1 and TRBJ2-7; D gene ambiguous. Germline loops: CDR1 MGHDK, CDR2 SYGVNS. The germline V and J ends were trimmed by 6 bases and 6 bases, with 9 bases remaining between them. The CDR3 length is 11 residues. This CDR3 reads CASRNRGEQYF. CDR3 nucleotide sequence: TGTGCCAGCAGGAATAGAGGCGAGCAGTACTTC.

J is TRBJ1-5 and V is TRBV15; TRBD1 agrees at 7 bases. Trimming cost V 2 bases and J 0 bases; bases outside gene matches: 4. The CDR3 loop spans 16 amino acids. CDR1 and CDR2 from the germline V gene are LNHNV and YYDKDF (reference sequence). The CDR3 is CATSRMGQYSNQPQHF. The CDR3 coding sequence is TGTGCCACCAGCAGAATGGGACAGTATAGCAATCAGCCCCAGCATTTT. Based on the CDR3 plus reference TRBV15 and TRBJ1-5, the full variable domain is DAMVIQNPRYQVTQFGKPVTLSCSQTLNHNVMYWYQQKSSQAPKLLFHYYDKDFNNEADTPDNFQSRRPNTSFCFLDIRSPGLGDTAMYLCATSRMGQYSNQPQHFGDGTRLSIL.

The chain employs TRBV5-4 and TRBJ2-3, with D possibly matching TRBD2 (6 bases). Germline V gene sequence: CDR1 SGHNT, CDR2 YYREEE (reference sequence). The CDR3 consists of 15 residues. Trimming shortened V by 0 bases and J by 4 bases, and 12 bases separated the two germline ends. The CDR3 sequence: CASSLGRERPDTQYF. CDR3 DNA sequence: TGTGCCAGCAGCTTGGGGAGGGAGCGGCCAGATACGCAGTATTTT.

The rearrangement joins TRBV6-2 or TRBV6-3 to TRBJ1-2, with 11 positions matching TRBD1. This CDR3 is built from 15 residues. Germline CDR1 and CDR2: MNHEY and SVGEGT. V shed 5 bases and J 3 bases; nucleotides not matched to a gene: 5. The CDR3 DNA follows: TGTGCCAGCAGTCGCCGGACAGGGGGCGACTATGGCTACACCTTC. Amino acids: CASSRRTGGDYGYTF.

This clone was observed once. The gene calls are TRBV20-1 and TRBJ2-1; D is undetermined. In germline, CDR1 is DFQATT, CDR2 SNEGSKA (reference sequence). The CDR3 consists of 17 residues. Trimming shortened V by 3 bases and J by 0 bases, and 18 bases separated the two germline ends. The CDR3 loop reads CSASPLFGSSSYNEQFF. CDR3 DNA sequence: TGCAGTGCTAGTCCCCTTTTTGGTAGTAGCTCCTACAATGAGCAGTTCTTC.

J is TRBJ1-5 and V is TRBV19, with D hard to call. V dropped 3 bases and J dropped 3 bases, with 12 bases sitting between them. Germline lookup yields CDR1 LNHDA and CDR2 SQIVND (reference sequence). The CDR3 covers 15 residues. The CDR3: CASSITQVLNQPQHF. The CDR3 DNA reads TGTGCCAGTAGTATCACTCAGGTGCTCAATCAGCCCCAGCATTTT.

This sequence joins TRBV18 and TRBJ2-1, with D possibly being TRBD1 (6 bases). This CDR3 has 17 amino acids. V shed 5 bases and J shed 6 bases, with 23 bases lying between them. Germline CDR1 KGHSH, CDR2 LQKENI. The CDR3 reads CASSFKEDSPRLNEQFF. In DNA, the CDR3 is TGTGCCAGCTCATTCAAAGAGGACAGCCCGCGACTCAATGAGCAGTTCTTC.

As for this clone: Other DNA sequences in the sample encode the same CDR3. V usage is TRBV7-2 and J usage is TRBJ1-4; maybe TRBD1 (6 bases). The CDR3 loop spans 17 amino acids. Per the germline V gene, CDR1 is SGHTA and CDR2 is FQGNSA. Trimming stripped 1 base from V and 8 bases from J, with 20 bases between. The CDR3 loop reads CASSLGGRPGQGEKLFF. The CDR3 DNA follows: TGTGCCAGCAGCTTAGGGGGGCGGCCAGGGCAGGGGGAAAAACTGTTTTTT. Full variable domain (outside the CDR3, taken from reference TRBV7-2 and TRBJ1-4): GAGVSQSPSNKVTEKGKDVELRCDPISGHTALYWYRQSLGQGLEFLIYFQGNSAPDKSGLPSDRFSAERTGGSVSTLTIQRTQQEDSAVYLCASSLGGRPGQGEKLFFGSGTQLSVL.

This clone was seen a handful of times. The rearrangement uses TRBV29-1 and TRBJ2-7; TRBD1 is a possible D gene (7 bases). V dropped 6 bases and J dropped 0 bases, with 15 bases sitting between them. The CDR3 is made up of 14 amino acids. Germline CDR1 is SQVTM and CDR2 is ANQGSEA. CDR3 nucleotides: TGCAGCGTCGCGGGACAGTCGAGCTCCTACGAGCAGTACTTC. It is translated as CSVAGQSSSYEQYF.

This clone appeared a few times. The rearrangement joins TRBV7-9 to TRBJ1-1; possibly TRBD1 for D (5 bases). CDR1 SEHNR and CDR2 FQNEAQ come from the germline V gene (reference sequence). Trimming removed 7 bases at V and 2 bases at J, with 11 bases between. CDR3 length equals 13 residues. The CDR3 is CASKRGPNTEAFF. The CDR3 nucleotides are TGTGCCAGCAAGCGGGGCCCAAACACTGAAGCTTTCTTT.

The chain has TRBV7-2 and TRBJ1-2, with D maybe TRBD1 (6 bases). Germline CDR1 is SGHTA and CDR2 is FQGNSA. V lost 3 bases and J lost 4, with 12 bases in between. The CDR3 is 14 amino acids. The CDR3 DNA reads TGTGCCAGCAGCTTGAGGCGGACAGCCTATGGCTACACCTTC. Translation gives CASSLRRTAYGYTF.

The chain joins TRBV2 to TRBJ1-1; 7 nucleotides line up with TRBD1. The CDR3 has 15 residues. Germline loops: CDR1 SNHLY, CDR2 FYNNEI. V shed 3 bases, J shed 8 bases, and the junction held 12 bases outside the gene matches. CDR3 sequence (DNA): TGTGCCAGCAGTGAGGCAGGGGGAGGTTTTCGGGAAGCTTTCTTT. It encodes CASSEAGGGFREAFF.

The CDR3 region is CASSKGGEAVF. The CDR3 DNA reads TGTGCCAGCAGCAAAGGGGGAGAAGCTGTTTTT. The chain joins TRBV21-1 to TRBJ2-2; the table's D gene call, TRBD2, was not cross checked with the DNA. TRBV21-1 is an annotated pseudogene. The CDR3 is 11 residues long.

V usage is TRBV19 and J usage is TRBJ2-5; D call uncertain. The length of the CDR3 is 15 residues. Germline values: CDR1 LNHDA, CDR2 SQIVND (reference sequence). Between the trimmed V and J ends, which lost 9 bases and 2 bases, there was a span of 19 bases. The CDR3 DNA sequence: TGTGCCAGCGCGTCCCAAGCCTCGCTTCAAGAGACCCAGTACTTC. Encoded protein: CASASQASLQETQYF.

This chain connects TRBV7-2 to TRBJ1-1; D may be TRBD1 (6 bases). Deletions cut 6 bases from V and 5 bases from J, with 22 bases between. Germline assignment: CDR1 SGHTA and CDR2 FQGNSA. The CDR3 is made up of 16 amino acids. The CDR3 DNA is TGTGCCAGCAGTTCAACCTCAGGGGCGCCAGGGACTGAAGCTTTCTTT. Protein: CASSSTSGAPGTEAFF.

This chain links TRBV6-1 with TRBJ1-5, with a possible D match to TRBD1 (6 bases). Per germline, CDR1 MNHNS and CDR2 SASEGT. The CDR3 has 14 amino acids. V gave up 8 bases and J gave up 4 bases, with 15 bases separating them. The CDR3 DNA reads TGTGCCAGCTGGGGCCAGGGGCCAAATCAGCCCCAGCATTTT. It specifies CASWGQGPNQPQHF.